This T cell receptor (beta chain) came from a study of T cell responses to AZD1222 COVID-19 vaccine. The assay was immunoSEQ multiplex PCR, and TCRdb's table has in-frame clones only and misses some. The profile shows about 100,000 clones, roughly 85% of them singletons. The CDR3 is 13 residues long. CDR1 is LGHNA, CDR2 YSLEER, per germline. Details on this clone: A read error may account for a junction end that differs from germline. Other DNA sequences within the sample encode an identical CDR3.

Specimen: peripheral blood, collected on day 0 of AZD1222 vaccination. The chain joins TRBV4-3 to TRBJ1-3; D not resolved. The sequence was obtained from an adult in good health. The chain's CDR3 is CASSQLSGNTIYF. The CDR3 DNA sequence: TGCGCTAGCAGCCAGCTTTCTGGAAACACCATATATTTT.